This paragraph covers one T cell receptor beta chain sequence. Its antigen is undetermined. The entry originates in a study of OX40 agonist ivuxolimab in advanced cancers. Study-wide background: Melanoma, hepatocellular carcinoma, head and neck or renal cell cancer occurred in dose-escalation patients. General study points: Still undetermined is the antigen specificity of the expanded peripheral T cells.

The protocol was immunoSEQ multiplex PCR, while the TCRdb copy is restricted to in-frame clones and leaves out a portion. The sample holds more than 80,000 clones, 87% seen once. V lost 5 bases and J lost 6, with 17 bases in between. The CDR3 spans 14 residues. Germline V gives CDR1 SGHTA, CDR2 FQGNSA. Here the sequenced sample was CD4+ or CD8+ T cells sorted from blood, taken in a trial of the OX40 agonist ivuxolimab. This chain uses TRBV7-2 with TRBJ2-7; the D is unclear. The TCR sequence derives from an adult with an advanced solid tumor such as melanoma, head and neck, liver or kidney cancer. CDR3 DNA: TGTGCCAGCAGCCCTCACCCAGCAGTGAGCGAGCAGTACTTC. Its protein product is CASSPHPAVSEQYF.